This TCR beta chain was identified in a study of T cells expressing NK-cell markers. At the level of the study: The authors derived TCR beta repertoires from sorted CD3+CD56+NKG2C+, CD3+CD56+NKG2C- and CD3+CD56-NKG2C+ T cells. Study-level findings and limits: Also leading the CD3+CD56-NKG2C+ fraction in a handful of donors were these clonotypes.

The CDR3 is 14 residues long. Looked up from germline, CDR1 is DFQATT and CDR2 is SNEGSKA (reference sequence). Worth noting for this clonotype: Its target is not known.

With the 5' RACE reads reprocessed, TCRdb shows one record per CDR3 protein and no DNA. Reported are about 260,000 distinct CDR3 sequences; the ten largest clones contain 0.39%. The clonotype originates from a man aged 18 to 29 in good health. The chain links TRBV20-1 to TRBJ2-3; the TCRdb D gene call, TRBD1, has no DNA to confirm it. The sequencing input was blood T cells: a sorted CD56 or NKG2C T cell subset, CD4+ or CD8+ T cells, or bulk PBMC T cells (not recorded which). This CDR3 reads CSADRGLIADTQYF.